This T cell receptor beta chain was identified in a study of blood T cell repertoires in COVID-19 (dated by TCRdb to about 2020). Study-level background: Samples covering the acute and convalescent phases of COVID-19 were provided by collaborators in the United States, Italy and Spain. Samples were obtained from the ongoing ImmuneRACE study (first 160 participants) and from about 1,300 subjects provided by 6 global collaborators. HLA class I and class II types, where available, came from metadata supplied by the sample provider rather than from assay-based typing. The dataset comprised deeply sampled blood TCRbeta repertoires from subjects exposed to, actively infected with, or recovered from COVID-19. The repertoires were released in a freely available public database meant as a resource for research on the immune response to SARS-CoV-2. The sample metadata nearly always contained a de-identified subject ID, COVID-19 status, age in years and sex. The prospective study material was composed of cDNA or gDNA derived from T cells, B-cell-depleted T cells, or PBMCs.

A remark on this clone: Its antigen is unknown. Qualities for individual bases were not recorded, and no much larger clone is one base off.

Collaborating institutions collected whole blood in K2EDTA tubes following their own protocols. For TCRbeta analysis, collaborators shipped samples in one of three forms: frozen whole blood, isolated PBMCs, or DNA extracted from either of those sample types. V lost 2 bases and J lost 9 bases; the stretch between them is 11 bases long. Inclusive of the bounding cysteine and phenylalanine, the CDR3 is 13 residues long. The CDR3 DNA has 39 bases and is translated from base 1. Sequences MNHEY (CDR1) and SVGAGI (CDR2) are obtained from the germline V gene. Broader findings and caveats from the paper: The amount of clinical and demographic metadata varied by source and participant and was provided uncurated.

TCRbeta CDR3 regions were amplified from genomic DNA by means of the immunoSEQ Assay, a bias-controlled multiplex PCR. In the original analysis: Nucleated cell counts per sample were estimated from amplification of reference gene primers within the assay. To quantify the absolute abundance of each unique TCRbeta CDR3 rearrangement, sequence reads were collapsed and filtered. For each sample, productive Simpson clonality was calculated by taking the square root of Simpson's diversity index across productive rearrangements. Imported from immuneACCESS, the table was reduced by TCRdb to in-frame sequences with V and J called. These copies leave out some clones; in studies compared against another copy, an unresolved V gene accounts for under half, and the cause of the remainder is not known. That table furnishes V, J and clone size, whereas the DNA furnished D and trimming. The sample table records about 36,000 clones; 60% to 85% of these occur just once. The ten largest clones take up 2% of the sample.

This clonotype originated in a man aged 55 to 69 with active COVID-19. The sequencing sample was made of peripheral blood. Rearrangement joined TRBV6-5 to TRBJ1-5, with TRBD1 perhaps the D gene, on 6 matching bases. The sequenced DNA is TGTGCCAGCAGTTACATACAGGGTGGGCCCCAGCATTTT. Protein translation: CASSYIQGGPQHF.